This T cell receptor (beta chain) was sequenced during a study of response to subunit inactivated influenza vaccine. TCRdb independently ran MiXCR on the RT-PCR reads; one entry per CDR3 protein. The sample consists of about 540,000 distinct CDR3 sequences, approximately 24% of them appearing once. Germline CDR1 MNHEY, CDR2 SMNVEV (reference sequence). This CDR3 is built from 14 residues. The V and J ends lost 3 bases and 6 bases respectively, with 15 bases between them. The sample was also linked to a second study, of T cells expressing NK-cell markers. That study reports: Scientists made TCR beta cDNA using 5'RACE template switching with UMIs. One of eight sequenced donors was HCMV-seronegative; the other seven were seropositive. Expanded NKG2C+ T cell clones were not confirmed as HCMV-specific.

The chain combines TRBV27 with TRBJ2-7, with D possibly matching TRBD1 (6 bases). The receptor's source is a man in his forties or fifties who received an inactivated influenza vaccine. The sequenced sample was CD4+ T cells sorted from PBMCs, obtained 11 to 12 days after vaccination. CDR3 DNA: TGTGCCAGCAGTTTTCGGATACAGGGCGGCGAGCAGTACTTC. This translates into CASSFRIQGGEQYF.